The 10 T cell receptor beta chains given below trace back to one sample, sequenced in a study of tumor and adjacent non-tumor tissue in lung cancer. RNA was extracted from bulk tissue without any cell sorting. TCRbeta libraries were built with three rounds of nested PCR, modified from ARM-PCR. TCRdb itself ran the multiplex PCR reads through MiXCR, one entry per CDR3 protein. Of around 120,000 distinct CDR3 sequences listed, over 65% are singletons. Sequencing was carried out using lung tumor tissue. The receptors stem from a man aged 25-45 years with non-small cell lung cancer.

This clonotype was seen repeatedly, ten times or more. This chain connects TRBV6-1 to TRBJ1-2; the match to TRBD1 covers 7 bases. V shed 3 bases, J shed 9 bases, and the junction held 10 bases outside the gene matches. CDR1 is MNHNS and CDR2 is SASEGT in the germline V gene. The CDR3 consists of 14 residues. The chain's CDR3 is CASSDPDRVVRYTF. The CDR3 region has the DNA TGTGCCAGCAGTGACCCCGACAGGGTGGTGCGCTACACCTTC.

As to this clonotype: A much larger clone is a single base away; this may be a read error. V is TRBV5-6 and J is TRBJ2-3, with no clear D. CDR3 size: 14 residues. CDR1 is SGHDT, CDR2 YYEEEE, per germline. V lost 0 bases, J lost 8 bases, and 13 bases lay in between. CDR3 sequence (DNA): TGTGCCAGCAGCTTGGGGCAAAACCCAAGTACGCAGTATTTT. This codes for CASSLGQNPSTQYF.

To note about this clonotype: Since no conserved phenylalanine or tryptophan closes the CDR3, a read error is the likely cause. It is unclear where the CDR3 begins or ends on the DNA, so no DNA is shown, and the CDR3 is as TCRdb lists it. J is TRBJ2-5 and V is TRBV11-3. Germline CDR1 SGHNT, CDR2 YENEEA. The CDR3 is made up of 14 amino acids, end residues included. This chain's CDR3 is CVSSLDPYQETQYY.

This clonotype was picked up a small number of times. Given a much more abundant clone one base away, this may be a read error. The V gene is TRBV11-2, the J gene TRBJ1-1; TRBD1 agrees at 8 bases. The V gene's germline CDR1 is SGHAT and CDR2 FQNNGV. There are 15 residues in the CDR3. Here the CDR3 DNA reads TGTGTCACCATCTCAGGGGGCGACTTGAACACTGAAGCTTTCTTT. Protein: CVTISGGDLNTEAFF.

As concerns this clonotype: The conserved phenylalanine or tryptophan normally closing the CDR3 is absent here, so this likely arose from a read error. The gene calls are TRBV6-1 and TRBJ2-1; D gene unclear. Germline loops: CDR1 MNHNS, CDR2 SASEGT. The CDR3 totals 16 residues. Trimming cost V 8 bases and J 5 bases, with 22 bases left between them. The CDR3 region is CASDRLGFPADNEQFL. The CDR3 DNA is TGTGCCAGCGACCGGCTGGGCTTTCCGGCGGACAATGAGCAGTTCCTC.

To note about this clonotype: A junction end diverges from the germline sequence, so it may reflect a read error. The rearrangement links TRBV10-3 to TRBJ1-5, with a possible D match to TRBD1 (5 bases). Germline CDR1 reads ENHRY; CDR2 reads SYGVKD. The CDR3 covers 14 residues. CDR3: CAISEGTGNHPQHF. The CDR3 DNA reads TGTGCCATCAGTGAGGGGACGGGGAATCATCCCCAACATTTT.

Comment on this clonotype: A junction boundary mismatches the germline segment, possibly from a read error. This rearrangement joins TRBV6-1 to TRBJ2-4; D not resolved. This CDR3 is 12 amino acids long. Per the germline V gene, CDR1 is MNHNS and CDR2 is SASEGT. The CDR3 coding sequence is TGTGCCAGCAGTGAATACCGATCCGCGTCGGATTTC. It is translated as CASSEYRSASDF.

For this clonotype: An end of the junction does not agree with germline; a read error may underlie this. The chain uses TRBV20-1 and TRBJ2-1, with 9 bases identical to TRBD2. Germline lookup yields CDR1 DFQATT and CDR2 SNEGSKA (reference sequence). The CDR3 length is 14 residues. The CDR3 DNA follows: TGTAGTGCTAGAGCGGCGGGGGGGCAAAATGAGCAGTTCTTC. Translated: CSARAAGGQNEQFF.

This clonotype was observed once. V gene TRBV6-6 combines with J gene TRBJ2-7; a possible D gene is TRBD2 (5 bases). This CDR3 is 16 amino acids long. Trimming stripped 7 bases from V and 0 bases from J, with 19 bases between. Germline V gives CDR1 MNHNY, CDR2 SVGAGI (reference sequence). The CDR3 DNA sequence: TGTGCCAGCAATTTAACCCGGGATAGGGACTCCTACGAGCAGTACTTC. Its protein product is CASNLTRDRDSYEQYF.

The rearrangement uses TRBV5-5 and TRBJ2-3, with D unresolved. The CDR3 runs 13 residues. V dropped 4 bases and J dropped 6 bases, with 12 bases sitting between them. The germline gives CDR1 SGHKS, CDR2 YYEKEE (reference sequence). The CDR3 DNA sequence: TGTGCCAGCAGCGCTCCAGCTATGGATACGCAGTATTTT. It specifies CASSAPAMDTQYF.